Described below is a single T cell receptor (beta chain) sequence and its context. The entry originates in a study of blood T cells in healthy people across ages. The CDR3 loop spans 18 amino acids. V was clipped by 6 bases and J by 1 base, with 25 bases between them. Germline lookup yields CDR1 SGHRS and CDR2 YFSETQ. PCR was performed a second time for about 7 to 11 cycles using a sample-barcoded 5' primer and a J-beta primer mix. TCRdb re-derived calls from the 5' RACE reads in MiXCR, one entry per CDR3 protein. The table includes 700,000 to 900,000 distinct CDR3 sequences, approximately 55% detected once.

Source material: blood. The TCR sequence derives from a man older than 75 in good health. The chain carries TRBV5-1 and TRBJ1-1, with unresolved D. The CDR3 protein is CASTASLVGLQPNTEAFF. DNA for the CDR3: TGCGCCAGCACCGCATCCCTCGTGGGCCTCCAGCCGAACACTGAAGCTTTCTTT.